Detailed here is one T cell receptor beta chain. In germline, CDR1 is SEHNR, CDR2 FQNEAQ (reference sequence). V was shortened by 6 bases and J by 4 bases, with 15 bases between the two germline ends. The length of the CDR3 is 15 residues. The data originate from a study of CD8 T cells in Susac syndrome. Study summary: When blood was drawn, patients with Susac syndrome were on intravenous immunoglobulin alone, on corticosteroids, or therapy-naive.

When the RNA was reverse transcribed, random hexamers were used with an input of roughly 0.5 to 1 ug. MiXCR, run by TCRdb on the immunoSEQ multiplex PCR reads, gives a single entry per CDR3 protein. The sample holds about 76,000 distinct CDR3 sequences, approximately 94% seen once. The sequencing input was CD8+ T cells from PBMCs. The receptor's source is a human donor with Susac syndrome. The J gene is TRBJ2-2, the V gene TRBV7-9; perhaps TRBD1 as D (6 bases). The chain's CDR3 is CASSSTGAFTGELFF. The CDR3 coding sequence is TGTGCCAGCAGTTCGACAGGAGCCTTCACCGGGGAGCTGTTTTTT.